This T cell receptor beta chain was identified during a study of blood T cells in healthy people across ages. This clonotype was detected only a few times. One base away lies a much larger clone, so this may be a sequencing read error. A second 7 to 11 cycle PCR used barcoded and J-beta primers. TCRdb recomputed calls from the 5' RACE reads with MiXCR, one row per CDR3 protein. The data contain more than 800,000 distinct CDR3 sequences, under 30% of them singletons. Sequencing was carried out using blood. The sequence derives from a woman aged 80 or older in good health.

This CDR3 is CAGSPLKIQRGLTDTQYF. CDR3 DNA: TGTGCCGGCTCACCACTTAAAATTCAGCGGGGCTTAACAGATACGCAGTATTTT. The genes are TRBV18 and TRBJ2-3; 7 nucleotides line up with TRBD2. CDR3 length: 18 amino acids. From germline, CDR1 is KGHSH and CDR2 LQKENI.